These T cell receptor beta chains were read from a single sample in a study of cytomegalovirus exposure and HLA in healthy donors. Clones were read by immunoSEQ multiplex PCR, and TCRdb kept only the in-frame ones, dropping some. The sample yields over 200,000 clones, 82% seen once. Material: PBMCs. The receptors stem from a woman between 35 and 50 years old in good health and CMV-seronegative. Both conserved end residues are part of each CDR3. The D gene is left open where the match is weak. Clone size is stated in some rows and not others, as once, few, many or a class when expanded.

cdr3_nt	cdr3_aa	d_call	v_call	j_call	clone_size
TGTGCCTTCACCTCCGGGACAGGGGGGTCGGATACGCAGTATTTT	CAFTSGTGGSDTQYF	TRBD1	TRBV30	TRBJ2-3	-
TGCGCCAGCAGTTATTCGGGAGCATTACTTGAAGCTTTCTTT	CASSYSGALLEAFF	-	TRBV5-1	TRBJ1-1	-
TGCGCCAGCGGCCCCGGGACAGAGAACTATGGCTACACCTTC	CASGPGTENYGYTF	TRBD1	TRBV4-1	TRBJ1-2	once
TGTGCCTGGAGTAAGACAGCTAGTGAAGCTTTCTTT	CAWSKTASEAFF	-	TRBV30	TRBJ1-1	-
TGTGCCAGCTCACCAATCGGGGTTAAGGCAACTAATGAAAAACTGTTTTTT	CASSPIGVKATNEKLFF	-	TRBV18	TRBJ1-4	-
TGTTCCAGCAGCTTAGAATCGGGTACAGGGTGGGGCTACACCTTC	CSSSLESGTGWGYTF	-	TRBV7-9	TRBJ1-2	-
TGTGCCAGCAGGCTAGAAACCTCTCGAACTGAAGCTTTCTTT	CASRLETSRTEAFF	-	TRBV6-5	TRBJ1-1	-
TGTGCCAGCAGAACACCGGGACTAGCGGGGGGCGACGAGCAGTACTTC	CASRTPGLAGGDEQYF	TRBD2	TRBV2	TRBJ2-7	once
TGTGCCAGCGAATCCGCGAGAGGCATGGGTGTTACCGGGGAGCTGTTTTTT	CASESARGMGVTGELFF	-	TRBV7-6	TRBJ2-2	-
TGCGCCAGCAGCCAATTGGGGACAGGGGCTTATGAGCAGTTCTTC	CASSQLGTGAYEQFF	TRBD1	TRBV4-1	TRBJ2-1	-
TGTGCCAGCAGCTTAACAGGGAGCTATGGCTACACCTTC	CASSLTGSYGYTF	-	TRBV7-9	TRBJ1-2	-
TGCGCCAGCAGCCAAGATCCGACAGATACGCAGTATTTT	CASSQDPTDTQYF	-	TRBV4-1	TRBJ2-3	-
TGTGCCAGCAGCGTAGGGGGACAGGACTATAATTCACCCCTCCACTTT	CASSVGGQDYNSPLHF	TRBD1	TRBV9	TRBJ1-6	once
TGTGCCAGCTCACCAGTAACAGGGGTGAACACTGAAGCTTTCTTT	CASSPVTGVNTEAFF	TRBD1	TRBV18	TRBJ1-1	-
TGTGCCAGCAGTGAATTACCGGAATTTGGGGACAGCCCTTTCGGAAAACTGTTTTTT	CASSELPEFGDSPFGKLFF	TRBD1	TRBV6-1	TRBJ1-4	-
TGTGCCAGCAGCCTCAGACTAGTCGGAAGCACAGATACGCAGTATTTT	CASSLRLVGSTDTQYF	-	TRBV4-2	TRBJ2-3	-
TGTGCCAGCAGCTTAGCTCCGTGGGGGGACTCGACTGAGCAGTTCTTC	CASSLAPWGDSTEQFF	-	TRBV11-2	TRBJ2-1	-
TGTGCCAGCAGCTTGGCCCTGGGAGGTCAGCCCCAGCATTTT	CASSLALGGQPQHF	-	TRBV7-8	TRBJ1-5	few
TGTGCCAGCAGCTTAGGGGTCGGGGGGCCCCTGGGGGAGCAGTTCTTC	CASSLGVGGPLGEQFF	-	TRBV13	TRBJ2-1	-
TGTGCCAGCAGTCCCGTGGGGGCGCATATTGGCTACACCTTC	CASSPVGAHIGYTF	-	TRBV7-9	TRBJ1-2	-
TGTGCCAGCAGCTCCCTCCGGGAGACCCAGTACTTC	CASSSLRETQYF	-	TRBV7-2	TRBJ2-5	-
TGCGCCAGCAGCGAATACTCCAGGGGTCTGGACACCGGGGAGCTGTTTTTT	CASSEYSRGLDTGELFF	-	TRBV5-1	TRBJ2-2	-
TGCGCCAGCAGCTTGGCCCGCGGCCCCCGTTCTGGGGCCAACGTCCTGACTTTC	CASSLARGPRSGANVLTF	-	TRBV5-1	TRBJ2-6	few
TGCGCCAGCAGCTCCGGGGGATCCCAAGAGACCCAGTACTTC	CASSSGGSQETQYF	-	TRBV5-1	TRBJ2-5	-
TGTGCCAGCAGCAAGGGACAGGGGAATCGCGGCTACACCTTC	CASSKGQGNRGYTF	TRBD1	TRBV9	TRBJ1-2	-
TGTGCCAGCAGCTTAGTAGGACAGGGTTCAACTAATGAAAAACTGTTTTTT	CASSLVGQGSTNEKLFF	TRBD1	TRBV11-2	TRBJ1-4	-
TGTGCCAGCAGGCGGGGGGCTTCCTACGAGCAGTACTTC	CASRRGASYEQYF	TRBD2	TRBV7-9	TRBJ2-7	few
TGTGCCACCAGCAGAGATATCGGGGGCCAAGAGACCCAGTACTTC	CATSRDIGGQETQYF	-	TRBV15	TRBJ2-5	-
TGTGCCTGGAGCCCCGGGTCTCACGGCAATCAGCCCCAGCATTTT	CAWSPGSHGNQPQHF	-	TRBV30	TRBJ1-5	once
TGCGCCAGCACCCCTAGACCGGGACAGGGGAGCGAATTGGCCAAAAACATTCAGTACTTC	CASTPRPGQGSELAKNIQYF	TRBD1	TRBV4-1	TRBJ2-4	-
TGTGCCAGCAGCTTGGCCCGACAGGGGTACGAGCAGTACTTC	CASSLARQGYEQYF	TRBD1	TRBV5-4	TRBJ2-7	-
TGCAGCGTTGAAGTAGCGGGGGGATCGGGCTACGAGCAGTACTTC	CSVEVAGGSGYEQYF	TRBD2	TRBV29-1	TRBJ2-7	-
TGTGCCAGCAGCCCCGCAAGGACAGCTATAGGCTACACCTTC	CASSPARTAIGYTF	-	TRBV7-2	TRBJ1-2	once
TGTGCCAGCCGGGAACAGGGGGTCCTCTCCTACGAGCAGTACTTC	CASREQGVLSYEQYF	TRBD1	TRBV27	TRBJ2-7	few
TGTGCCAGCAGCGTACAGGGAACCGGGGAGCTGTTTTTT	CASSVQGTGELFF	-	TRBV7-3	TRBJ2-2	-
TGTGCCAGCAGCCGAATAACCTTCCGGGACAGGGAAACCTACGAGCAGTACTTC	CASSRITFRDRETYEQYF	TRBD1	TRBV28	TRBJ2-7	-
TGTGCCAGCAAAGGAGACACAGATACGCAGTATTTT	CASKGDTDTQYF	-	TRBV2	TRBJ2-3	-
TGCGCCAGCAGCTTGGCTAGCGGGGCGTTCACAGATACGCAGTATTTT	CASSLASGAFTDTQYF	TRBD2	TRBV5-1	TRBJ2-3	-
TGTGCCAGCAGCCCATTTGAGTACTTC	CASSPFEYF	-	TRBV9	TRBJ2-5	-
TGTGCCTGGAGTGTGGAATGGGGCATCAATCAGCCCCAGCATTTT	CAWSVEWGINQPQHF	-	TRBV30	TRBJ1-5	-
TGTGCCTGGAGTGCAGGGGGCCCCGGGGAGCTGTTTTTT	CAWSAGGPGELFF	TRBD1	TRBV30	TRBJ2-2	-
TGCAGCGTTGATAAGCGTGGCTACCCCTTC	CSVDKRGYPF	-	TRBV29-1	TRBJ1-2	-
TGTGCCAGCAGCTCGGGACAGTTCGATGGCTACACCTTC	CASSSGQFDGYTF	TRBD1	TRBV7-9	TRBJ1-2	-
TGTGCCAGCAGCTTAGGGCCCCTGCCAAGCGCGAACACCGGGGAGCTGTTTTTT	CASSLGPLPSANTGELFF	-	TRBV7-8	TRBJ2-2	-
TGTGCCAGCACAGGGGGAACTGGTTCCGGGGCCAACGTCCTGACTTTC	CASTGGTGSGANVLTF	TRBD1	TRBV2	TRBJ2-6	-
TGCAGCGTTGAACCAGTTACAGGGCCGGGGGGGACCCAGTACTTC	CSVEPVTGPGGTQYF	-	TRBV29-1	TRBJ2-5	-